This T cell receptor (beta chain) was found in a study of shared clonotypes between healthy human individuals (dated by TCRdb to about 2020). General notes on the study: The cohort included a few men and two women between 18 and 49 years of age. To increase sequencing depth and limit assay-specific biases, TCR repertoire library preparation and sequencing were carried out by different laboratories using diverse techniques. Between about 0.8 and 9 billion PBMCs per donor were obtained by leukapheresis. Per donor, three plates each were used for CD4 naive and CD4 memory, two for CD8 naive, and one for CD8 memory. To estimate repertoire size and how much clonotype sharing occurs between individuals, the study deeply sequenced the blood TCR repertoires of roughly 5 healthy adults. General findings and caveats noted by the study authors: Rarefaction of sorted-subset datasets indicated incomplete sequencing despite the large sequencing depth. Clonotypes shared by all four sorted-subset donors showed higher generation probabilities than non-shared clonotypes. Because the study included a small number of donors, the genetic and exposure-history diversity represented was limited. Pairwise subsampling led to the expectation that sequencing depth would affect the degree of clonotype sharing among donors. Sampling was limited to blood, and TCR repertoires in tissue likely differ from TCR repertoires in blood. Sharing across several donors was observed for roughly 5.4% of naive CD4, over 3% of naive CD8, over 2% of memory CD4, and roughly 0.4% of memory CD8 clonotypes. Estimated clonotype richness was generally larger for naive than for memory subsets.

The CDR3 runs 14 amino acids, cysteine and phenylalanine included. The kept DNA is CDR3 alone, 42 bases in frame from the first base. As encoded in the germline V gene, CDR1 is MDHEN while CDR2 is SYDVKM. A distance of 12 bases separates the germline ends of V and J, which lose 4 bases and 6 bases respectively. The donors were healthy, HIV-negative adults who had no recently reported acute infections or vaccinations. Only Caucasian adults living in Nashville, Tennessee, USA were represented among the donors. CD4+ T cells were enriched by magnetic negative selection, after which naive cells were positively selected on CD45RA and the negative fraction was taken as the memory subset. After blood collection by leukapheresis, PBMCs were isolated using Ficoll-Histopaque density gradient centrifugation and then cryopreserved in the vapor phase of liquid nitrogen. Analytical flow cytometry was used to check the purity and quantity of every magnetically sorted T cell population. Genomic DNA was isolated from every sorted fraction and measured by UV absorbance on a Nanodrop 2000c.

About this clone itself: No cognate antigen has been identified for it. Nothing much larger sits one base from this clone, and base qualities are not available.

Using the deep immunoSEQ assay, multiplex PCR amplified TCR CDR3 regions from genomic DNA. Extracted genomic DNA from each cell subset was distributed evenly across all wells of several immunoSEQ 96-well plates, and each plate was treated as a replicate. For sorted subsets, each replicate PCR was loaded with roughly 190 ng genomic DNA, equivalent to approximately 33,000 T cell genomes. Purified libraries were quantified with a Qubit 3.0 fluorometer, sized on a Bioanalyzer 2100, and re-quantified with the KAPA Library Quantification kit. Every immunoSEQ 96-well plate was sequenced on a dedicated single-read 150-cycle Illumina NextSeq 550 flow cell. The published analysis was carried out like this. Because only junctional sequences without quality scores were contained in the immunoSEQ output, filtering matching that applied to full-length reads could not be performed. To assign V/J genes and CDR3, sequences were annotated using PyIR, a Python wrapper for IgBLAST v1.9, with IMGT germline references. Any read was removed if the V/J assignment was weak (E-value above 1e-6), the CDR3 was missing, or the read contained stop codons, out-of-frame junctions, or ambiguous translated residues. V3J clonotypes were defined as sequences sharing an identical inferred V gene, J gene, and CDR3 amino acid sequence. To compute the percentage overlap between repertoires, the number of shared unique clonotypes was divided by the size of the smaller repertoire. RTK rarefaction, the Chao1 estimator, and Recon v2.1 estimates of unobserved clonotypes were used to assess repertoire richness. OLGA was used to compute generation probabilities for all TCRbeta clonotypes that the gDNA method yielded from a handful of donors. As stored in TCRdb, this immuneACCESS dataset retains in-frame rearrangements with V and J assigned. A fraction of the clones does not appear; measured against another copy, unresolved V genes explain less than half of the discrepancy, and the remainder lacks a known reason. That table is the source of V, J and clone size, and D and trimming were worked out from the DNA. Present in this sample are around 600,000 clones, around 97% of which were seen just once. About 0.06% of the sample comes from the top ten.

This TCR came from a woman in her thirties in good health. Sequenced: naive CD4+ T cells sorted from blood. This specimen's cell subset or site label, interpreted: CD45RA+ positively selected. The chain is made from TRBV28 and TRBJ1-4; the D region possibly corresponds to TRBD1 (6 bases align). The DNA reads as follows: TGTGCCAGCAGTTATGGACAGTTCTATGAAAAACTGTTTTTT. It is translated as CASSYGQFYEKLFF.